This T cell receptor beta chain was recovered during a study of T cell responses to AZD1222 COVID-19 vaccine. General study points: Of the AZD1222 recipients, only 5 or 6 were seropositive at baseline.

The protocol was immunoSEQ multiplex PCR, while the TCRdb copy is restricted to in-frame clones and leaves out a portion. The sample holds 100,000 to 130,000 clones; approximately 86% are singletons and the top ten take roughly 3%. A word on this clone: What it binds is not known.

Germline CDR1 reads LGHDT; CDR2 reads YNNKEL (reference sequence). Trimming removed 4 bases at V and 0 bases at J, with 22 bases between. The CDR3 sequence is 20 residues long. The receptor was isolated from an adult in good health. The chain has TRBV3-1 (or the pseudogene TRBV3-2) and TRBJ2-6; D might be TRBD1 (6 bases). The sequencing used peripheral blood, collected on day 0 of AZD1222 vaccination. The CDR3 DNA reads as TGTGCCAGCAGCCCCAGGTACCCGCAGGGGTCACCCTCTGGGGCCAACGTCCTGACTTTC. It yields the protein CASSPRYPQGSPSGANVLTF.